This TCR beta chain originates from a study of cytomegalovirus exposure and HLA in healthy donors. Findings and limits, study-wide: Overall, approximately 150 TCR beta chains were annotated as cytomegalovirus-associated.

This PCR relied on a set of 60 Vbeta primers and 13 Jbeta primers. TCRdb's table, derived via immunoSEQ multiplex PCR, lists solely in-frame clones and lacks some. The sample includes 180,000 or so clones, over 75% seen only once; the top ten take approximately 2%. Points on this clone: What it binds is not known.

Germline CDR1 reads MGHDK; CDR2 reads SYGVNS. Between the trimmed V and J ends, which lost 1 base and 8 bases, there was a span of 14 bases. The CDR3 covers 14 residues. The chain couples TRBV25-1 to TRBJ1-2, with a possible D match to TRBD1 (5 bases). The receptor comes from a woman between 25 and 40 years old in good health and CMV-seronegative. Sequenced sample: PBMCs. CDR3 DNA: TGTGCCAGCAGTGAATTGGGGGACTTCGGGGGCTACACCTTC. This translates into CASSELGDFGGYTF.